This note documents a single T cell receptor beta chain sequence. There is no known antigen for this receptor. Per-base qualities were not stored, and no clone one base away is much larger. The sample comes from a study of vaccination and CD4 T cells after COVID-19 (dated by TCRdb to about 2022). Context from the whole study: SARS-CoV-2 positivity had been established in the convalescent patients by nasal swab PCR, and mild disease was recorded in several of these patients and severe disease in one. The convalescent cohort included six males and four females, with two Hispanic individuals, seven Caucasians, two Asians and one multiracial person. Participants received two doses of either the Pfizer-BioNTech BNT162b2 vaccine (n=8) or the Moderna mRNA-1273 vaccine (n=2). Post-COVID blood samples were collected from convalescent patients a median of approximately 93 days after diagnosis, with a range of about 30 to 161 days. Post-vaccine blood samples were taken a median of around 77 days after the second vaccine dose, with a range of roughly 13 to 250 days. Overlapping spike peptide pools from SARS-CoV-2 and from the common cold coronaviruses HCoV-NL63, HCoV-OC43 and HCoV-229E were used as culture stimuli. In control cultures, a CEFX viral epitope pool was used as positive control, an HIV-1 Nef peptide pool was used as negative control, or no peptide was added. In around 10 COVID-19 convalescent patients and a handful of infection-naive healthy vaccine recipients, researchers compared the spike-specific CD4+ TCR repertoire from before mRNA vaccination with the repertoire from after.

Libraries were built with PCR. TCR sequencing of DNA from cultured CD4+ T cells used the Oncomine TCR Beta short-read assay at the Johns Hopkins FTIC core. The QIAamp micro DNA kit was used to extract genomic DNA from the cultured CD4+ T cells. Oncomine TCR Beta libraries from cultured CD4+ T cells were pooled with unique dual indexes and sequenced on an Illumina iSeq 100. The authors' pipeline ran thus. Non-productive sequences were removed, and CDR3s that did not start with C, did not end with F or W, or were shorter than 7 amino acids were discarded. The MANAFEST web application was used to identify antigen-specific clonotypes by comparing peptide-stimulated wells against reference wells and other culture wells. An FDR below 0.05, an odds ratio above 5, and a productive frequency above 0.1% in at least two of three replicate wells were required for clones to be considered positive. A clonotype counted as cross-reactive if it showed significant expansion both in the SARS-CoV-2 spike wells and in at least one common cold coronavirus spike condition. Similarity between CDR3 sequences was evaluated in R version 3.6.1 using Levenshtein distances (stringdist) and unrooted phylogenetic trees (ape). TCRdb ran its own pipeline on the public reads, namely fastp trimming at Q25 and MiXCR clone calling, and kept in-frame beta chains. Duplicate CDR3 protein sequences are folded into a single record with the most common DNA and genes. These V and J calls derive from TCRdb rather than the authors' analysis. Counted in this sample were about 19,000 distinct CDR3 sequences; 20% to 25% of them appeared once. The top ten clones comprise about 8% of the sample.

In light of the paper, this sample's treatment or condition label describes: approximately 10-day PBMC culture with coronavirus spike peptide pools or control peptides (ViraFEST assay). The study used the ViraFEST assay, which expanded antigen-specific T cells with peptide pools and then identified expanded clonotypes by TCR sequencing. Positive SARS-CoV-2 PCR tests in the convalescent patients dated from March to December 2020, before Alpha, Beta and Delta variants emerged in the United States. About 1.8 million PBMCs per well were cultured in IMDM with approximately 5.2% human AB serum and around 10 IU/ml IL-2, plus 10 ug/ml peptide pools. On days 3 and 7, half of the culture medium was replaced with fresh IL-2-containing medium. After 10 days of culture, CD4+ T cells were isolated by negative selection using the EasySep CD4+ T cell isolation kit. PBMCs were separated from whole blood using Ficoll-Paque Plus gradient centrifugation and then either used fresh or cryopreserved at -140C. In general, triplicate wells were set up for every culture condition.

Overall results and qualifications from the work: The median number of SARS-CoV-2-reactive clonotypes rose from 20 to 25 after infection to roughly 40 after vaccination, but the change was not significant. Relatively few convalescent patients were included in the study, and early timepoints after natural infection were not analyzed. In convalescent patients, nearly all vaccine-specific clones (304 of 307) were found to be mono-reactive for SARS-CoV-2 spike rather than cross-reactive with common cold coronaviruses. In convalescent patients, a median about 90% of post-vaccine SARS-CoV-2-reactive clones were detected only after vaccination, and vaccine-specific priming was suggested by this finding.

Its CDR3 holds 16 amino acids, cysteine through phenylalanine. The retained sequence is limited to the CDR3, 48 bases, with the frame set at the first base. V and J are trimmed by 5 bases and 7 bases, and the gene matches miss 11 bases of the junction. Reading the germline V gene gives CDR1 MGHRA and CDR2 YSYEKL. Source material: cultured CD4+ T cells from blood. This TCR was recovered from a human donor with COVID-19. The chain employs TRBV4-1 and TRBJ1-2, with TRBD1 matching 12 junction bases. The CDR3 protein is CASSDRAGTGGSGYTF. The DNA sequence reads TGCGCCAGCAGCGACAGGGCCGGGACAGGGGGCTCTGGCTACACCTTC.